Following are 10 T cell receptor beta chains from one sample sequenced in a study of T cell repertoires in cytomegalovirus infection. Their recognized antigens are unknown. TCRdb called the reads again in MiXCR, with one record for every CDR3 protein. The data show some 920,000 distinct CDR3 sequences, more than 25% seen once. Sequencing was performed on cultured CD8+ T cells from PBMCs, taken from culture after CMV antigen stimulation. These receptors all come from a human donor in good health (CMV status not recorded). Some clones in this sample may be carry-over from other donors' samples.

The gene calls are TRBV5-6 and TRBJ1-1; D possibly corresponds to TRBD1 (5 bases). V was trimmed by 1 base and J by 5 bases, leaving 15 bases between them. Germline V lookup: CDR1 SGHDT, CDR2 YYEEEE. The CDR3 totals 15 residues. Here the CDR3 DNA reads TGTGCCAGCAGCTTGCCAGGGCCTTTAGGGACTGAAGCTTTCTTT. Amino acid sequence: CASSLPGPLGTEAFF.

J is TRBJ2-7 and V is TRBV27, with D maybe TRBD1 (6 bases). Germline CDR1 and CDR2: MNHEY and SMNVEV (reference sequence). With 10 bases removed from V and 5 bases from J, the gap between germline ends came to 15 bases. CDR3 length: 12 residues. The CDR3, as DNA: TGTGCCACCCAGGGGCAGGGCCACGAGCAGTACGTC. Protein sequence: CATQGQGHEQYV.

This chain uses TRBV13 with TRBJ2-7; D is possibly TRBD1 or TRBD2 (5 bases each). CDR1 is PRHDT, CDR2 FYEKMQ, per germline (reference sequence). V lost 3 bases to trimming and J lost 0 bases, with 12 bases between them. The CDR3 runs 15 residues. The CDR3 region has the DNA TGTGCCAGCAGCTTGGGGGTGGGCATCTCCTACGAGCAGTACTTC. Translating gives CASSLGVGISYEQYF.

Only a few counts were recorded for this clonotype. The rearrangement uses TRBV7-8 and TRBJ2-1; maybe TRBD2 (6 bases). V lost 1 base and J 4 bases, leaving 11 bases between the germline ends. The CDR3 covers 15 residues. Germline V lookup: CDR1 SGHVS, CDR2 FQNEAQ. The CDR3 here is CASSLGGDFYNEQFF. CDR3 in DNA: TGTGCCAGCAGCTTAGGAGGGGACTTTTACAATGAGCAGTTCTTC. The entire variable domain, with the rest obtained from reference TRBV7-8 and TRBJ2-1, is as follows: GAGVSQSPRYKVAKRGQDVALRCDPISGHVSLFWYQQALGQGPEFLTYFQNEAQLDKSGLPSDRFFAERPEGSVSTLKIQRTQQEDSAVYLCASSLGGDFYNEQFFGPGTRLTVL.

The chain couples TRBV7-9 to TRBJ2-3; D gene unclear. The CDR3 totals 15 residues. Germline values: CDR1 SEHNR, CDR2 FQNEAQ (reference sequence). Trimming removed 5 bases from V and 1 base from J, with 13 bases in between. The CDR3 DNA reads TGTGCCAGCAGCCCTTCCAGGTCGCGCACAGATACGCAGTATTTT. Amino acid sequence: CASSPSRSRTDTQYF.

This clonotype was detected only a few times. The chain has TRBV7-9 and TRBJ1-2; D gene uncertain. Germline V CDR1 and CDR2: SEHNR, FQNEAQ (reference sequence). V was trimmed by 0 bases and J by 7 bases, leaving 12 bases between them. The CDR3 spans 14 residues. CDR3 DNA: TGTGCCAGCAGCTTAGCTTCCGGGTTGGGTGGCTACACCTTC. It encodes CASSLASGLGGYTF.

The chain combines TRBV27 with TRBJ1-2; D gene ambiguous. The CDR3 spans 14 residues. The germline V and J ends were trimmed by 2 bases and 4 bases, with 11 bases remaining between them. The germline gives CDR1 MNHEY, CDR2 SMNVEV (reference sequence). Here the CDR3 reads CASSLREIGYGYTF. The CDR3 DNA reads TGTGCCAGCAGTTTACGGGAAATCGGCTATGGCTACACCTTC.

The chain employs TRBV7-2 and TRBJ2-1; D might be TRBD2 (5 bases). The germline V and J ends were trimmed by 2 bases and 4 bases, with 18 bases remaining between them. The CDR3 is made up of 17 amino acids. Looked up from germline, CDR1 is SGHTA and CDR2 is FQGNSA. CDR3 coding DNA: TGTGCCAGCAGCTTACGGGATGTCGTTGATATATACAATGAGCAGTTCTTC. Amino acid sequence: CASSLRDVVDIYNEQFF.

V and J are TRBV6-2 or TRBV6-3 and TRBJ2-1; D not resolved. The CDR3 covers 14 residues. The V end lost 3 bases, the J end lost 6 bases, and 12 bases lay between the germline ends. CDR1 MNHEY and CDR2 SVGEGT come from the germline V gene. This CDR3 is CASSYRHPSNEQFF. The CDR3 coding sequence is TGTGCCAGCAGTTATCGACACCCGAGCAATGAGCAGTTCTTC.

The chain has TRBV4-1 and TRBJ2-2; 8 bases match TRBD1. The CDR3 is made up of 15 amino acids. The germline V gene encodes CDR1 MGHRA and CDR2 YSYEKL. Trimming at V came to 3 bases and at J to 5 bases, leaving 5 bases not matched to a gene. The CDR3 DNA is TGCGCCAGCAGCCACCGGACAGGGAGTACCGGGGAGCTGTTTTTT. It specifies CASSHRTGSTGELFF.